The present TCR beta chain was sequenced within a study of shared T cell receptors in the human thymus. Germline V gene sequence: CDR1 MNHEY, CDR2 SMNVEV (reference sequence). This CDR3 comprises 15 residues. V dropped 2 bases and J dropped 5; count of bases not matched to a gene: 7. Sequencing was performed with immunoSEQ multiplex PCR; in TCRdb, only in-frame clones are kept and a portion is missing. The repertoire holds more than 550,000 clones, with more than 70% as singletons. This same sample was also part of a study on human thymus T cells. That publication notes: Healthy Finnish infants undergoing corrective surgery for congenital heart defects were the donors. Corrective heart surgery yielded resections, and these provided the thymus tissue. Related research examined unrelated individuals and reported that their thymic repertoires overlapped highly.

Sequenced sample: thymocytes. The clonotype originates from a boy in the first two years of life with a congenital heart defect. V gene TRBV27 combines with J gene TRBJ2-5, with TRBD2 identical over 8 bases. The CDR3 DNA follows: TGTGCCAGCAGTTTAGCGGGGGGCTTTTCGGAGACCCAGTACTTC. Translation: CASSLAGGFSETQYF.